Listed here are 14 T cell receptor beta chains from one sample, sequenced in a study of T cells expressing NK-cell markers. TCRdb re-analyzed the 5' RACE reads; it lists each CDR3 protein once, without DNA. The sample's table shows about 460,000 distinct CDR3 sequences. What was sequenced was blood T cells: a sorted CD56 or NKG2C T cell subset, CD4+ or CD8+ T cells, or bulk PBMC T cells (not recorded which). All receptors derive from a woman aged 50 to 65 in good health.

The CDR3 reads CASSLSVVGGDSSYEQYF. The chain has TRBV7-9 and TRBJ2-7; TCRdb calls TRBD1, which cannot be checked without DNA. The CDR3 totals 18 residues. The germline CDR1 and CDR2 sequences are SEHNR and FQNEAQ (reference sequence).

The chain recombines TRBV6-5 with TRBJ2-2; the TCRdb D gene call, TRBD2, has no DNA to confirm it. The length of the CDR3 is 16 residues. Germline lookup yields CDR1 MNHEY and CDR2 SVGAGI. The CDR3: CASSFRLAGGGGELFF.

J is TRBJ2-5 and V is TRBV7-9. This CDR3 contains 11 residues. Germline CDR1 is SEHNR and CDR2 is FQNEAQ (reference sequence). CDR3 sequence: CASNLGETQYF.

The chain has TRBV20-1 and TRBJ1-2. The CDR3 is 14 residues long. The germline gives CDR1 DFQATT, CDR2 SNEGSKA (reference sequence). The CDR3: CSARVLEGTDGYTF.

The CDR3 region is CASSYSGLVDNEQFF. V gene TRBV6-5 combines with J gene TRBJ2-1. This CDR3 has 15 amino acids. CDR1 and CDR2 from the germline V gene are MNHEY and SVGAGI.

The chain uses TRBV12-3 or TRBV12-4 and TRBJ2-2; TCRdb selects TRBD1, and the lack of DNA leaves this call unchecked. This CDR3 has 16 amino acids. The CDR3 protein is CASSTAQFLGTGELFF.

This chain joins TRBV5-1 and TRBJ2-2; the D call of TRBD1 rests on TCRdb alone, since no DNA is present to check it. There are 16 residues in the CDR3. Germline CDR1 is SGHRS and CDR2 is YFSETQ. The CDR3 region is CASTLPGGRMSGELFF.

The V and J genes are TRBV29-1 and TRBJ2-7. The germline gives CDR1 SQVTM, CDR2 ANQGSEA. The CDR3 sequence is 13 residues long. The chain's CDR3 is CSVPLGGLHEQYF.

The chain joins TRBV20-1 to TRBJ2-7; TCRdb lists TRBD1, though no DNA is available to test this call. This CDR3 region has 13 residues. In germline, CDR1 is DFQATT, CDR2 SNEGSKA (reference sequence). The CDR3 protein is CSAPGILGTGKYF.

This chain uses TRBV12-3 or TRBV12-4 with TRBJ1-1; the D call of TRBD1 rests on TCRdb alone, since no DNA is present to check it. This CDR3 comprises 15 residues. CDR3 in amino acids: CASSLAQGGHTEAFF.

J is TRBJ2-3 and V is TRBV20-1; TCRdb lists TRBD2, though no DNA is available to test this call. The CDR3 sequence is 15 residues long. From germline, CDR1 is DFQATT and CDR2 SNEGSKA (reference sequence). CDR3 sequence: CSAREMGLYTDTQYF.

V usage is TRBV12-5 and J usage is TRBJ2-7. Germline CDR1 and CDR2: LGHNT and FRNRAP. The CDR3 runs to 12 residues. CDR3: CASGLGPYEQYF.

The chain uses TRBV7-8 and TRBJ2-1; TCRdb calls TRBD1, which cannot be checked without DNA. Germline V CDR1 and CDR2: SGHVS, FQNEAQ. The CDR3 has 15 residues. This CDR3 reads CASSLITGTGAGEFF.

This sequence joins TRBV5-1 and TRBJ2-2; with no DNA, the TCRdb D assignment of TRBD2 cannot be verified. The CDR3 runs to 15 residues. Germline V gene lookup returns CDR1 SGHRS and CDR2 YFSETQ. CDR3 loop: CASSFGTLYTGELFF.